This TCR beta chain was sequenced during a study of metastatic and nonmetastatic thyroid tumors. Study-level background: The authors compared repertoires across blood and tumor or nodule tissue from malignant and benign thyroid patients. General study points: Compared with benign nodules, malignant thyroid tumors were reported to have significantly higher TCR beta diversity in both blood and tumor.

The CDR3 is made up of 17 amino acids. V lost 10 bases and J lost 0; bases outside the gene matches: 13. CDR1 is MGHDK, CDR2 SYGVNS, per germline. This clone appeared many times. Its antigen is not identified. Patients underwent thyroid surgery, and none had received any treatment before it. MiXCR reprocessed the PCR reads for TCRdb. Counted here are about 40,000 clones, over 10% occurring once; the ten biggest clones make up roughly 25%. This clonotype originated in a female donor with papillary thyroid cancer or a benign thyroid nodule (not recorded which). Some clones in this sample may be carry-over from other donors' samples. The specimen was blood. The rearrangement links TRBV25-1 to TRBJ1-3, with 9 bases lining up with TRBD1. The DNA for the CDR3 is TGTGCCATCAGCCACCTAGGGACAGGGCCCTCTGGAAACACCATATATTTT. The encoded protein is CAISHLGTGPSGNTIYF.